The 24 T cell receptor beta chains reported below all come from one sample, sequenced in a study of T cell repertoires in cytomegalovirus infection. TCRdb re-derived calls from the reads in MiXCR, one entry per CDR3 protein. The sample records approximately 240,000 distinct CDR3 sequences, 9% to 15% being singletons. The sequenced sample was PBMCs. The receptors were gathered from a human donor in good health (CMV status not recorded). Some clones in this sample may be carry-over from other donors' samples.

This clonotype was detected only a few times. The rearrangement joins TRBV15 to TRBJ1-1; maybe TRBD1 (5 bases). The CDR3 length is 15 residues. Trimming removed 1 base at V and 1 base at J, with 10 bases between. Per germline, CDR1 LNHNV and CDR2 YYDKDF (reference sequence). In DNA form, the CDR3 reads TGTGCCACCAGCAGAGCAAGGGACGGGAACACTGAAGCTTTCTTT. It yields the protein CATSRARDGNTEAFF.

This clonotype occurred many times. The chain links TRBV7-3 to TRBJ2-1, with TRBD2 identical over 13 bases. CDR1 is SGHTA and CDR2 is FQGTGA in the germline V gene. This CDR3 contains 16 residues. V shed 5 bases, J shed 1 base, and the junction held 2 bases outside the gene matches. CDR3 sequence (DNA): TGTGCCAGCAGCGTACTAGCGGGGGGGTCCTACAATGAGCAGTTCTTC. Translating gives CASSVLAGGSYNEQFF.

This clonotype was counted at least ten times. The chain recombines TRBV5-1 with TRBJ1-3; the match to TRBD1 covers 8 bases. CDR1 is SGHRS, CDR2 YFSETQ, per germline. With V trimmed by 4 bases and J by 0 bases, 3 bases remained unmatched. The CDR3 contains 15 residues. CDR3 residues: CASSTTGGSGNTIYF. The CDR3 DNA is TGCGCCAGCAGCACAACAGGGGGCTCTGGAAACACCATATATTTT. The whole variable domain, remainder taken from reference TRBV5-1 and TRBJ1-3, is KAGVTQTPRYLIKTRGQQVTLSCSPISGHRSVSWYQQTPGQGLQFLFEYFSETQRNKGNFPGRFSGRQFSNSRSEMNVSTLELGDSALYLCASSTTGGSGNTIYFGEGSWLTVV.

This clonotype has a count of ten or more. This chain links TRBV7-2 with TRBJ2-2; D gene uncertain. CDR1 is SGHTA and CDR2 is FQGNSA in the germline V gene. The CDR3 totals 13 residues. V shed 11 bases and J shed 6 bases, with 16 bases lying between them. The CDR3 DNA follows: TGTGCCTCCCGAACTCCGCTCCCCGGGGAGCTGTTTTTT. It specifies CASRTPLPGELFF.

This chain links TRBV20-1 with TRBJ2-7; 8 bases align to TRBD2. The CDR3 is 13 residues long. Germline trimming cut 3 bases from V and 9 bases from J; bases unmatched to any gene: 10. Germline V gene sequence: CDR1 DFQATT, CDR2 SNEGSKA (reference sequence). CDR3 coding DNA: TGCAGTGCTAGCCCGGGGGGGGGGGGAGGGCAGTACTTC. It yields the protein CSASPGGGGGQYF.

This clonotype was counted only a few times. This chain links TRBV20-1 with TRBJ1-4; no clear D. This CDR3 region has 15 residues. The V end lost 0 bases, the J end lost 5 bases, and 13 bases lay between the germline ends. In germline, CDR1 is DFQATT, CDR2 SNEGSKA (reference sequence). The chain's CDR3 is CSARDTRESNEKLFF. The DNA for the CDR3 is TGCAGTGCTAGAGATACCCGGGAATCGAATGAAAAACTGTTTTTT.

This clonotype was recorded many times. V and J are TRBV12-3 or TRBV12-4 and TRBJ1-3, with D hard to call. Trimming took 1 base from V and 3 from J, leaving 1 base between them. The CDR3 consists of 12 residues. CDR3 coding DNA: TGTGCCAGCAGTTTAGGTGGAAACACCATATATTTT. Protein sequence: CASSLGGNTIYF.

The table lists this clonotype with a few counts. The chain has TRBV14 and TRBJ2-5; D perhaps matches TRBD1 (6 bases). The CDR3 contains 13 residues. Looked up from germline, CDR1 is SGHDN and CDR2 is FVKESK. The ends were cut back, 10 bases at V and 2 bases at J, with 14 bases in the middle. CDR3 bases: TGTGCCACCGGACAGAACCTGCAAGAGACCCAGTACTTC. It codes for CATGQNLQETQYF.

This clonotype occurred many times. The CDR3 nucleotides are TGTGCCAGCAGCTCCCGGCGGGGGGAGGGAGAGACCCAGTACTTC. It encodes CASSSRRGEGETQYF. This chain joins TRBV7-2 and TRBJ2-5; 8 nucleotides align to TRBD2. Trimming took 4 bases from V and 4 from J; bases not matched to a gene: 8. The CDR3 length is 15 residues. Germline assignment: CDR1 SGHTA and CDR2 FQGNSA.

This clonotype appeared a few times. This chain connects TRBV3-1 to TRBJ2-5, with D hard to call. This CDR3 region has 11 residues. V was cut by 0 bases and J by 6 bases, with 2 bases left in between. The germline V gene encodes CDR1 LGHDT and CDR2 YNNKEL (reference sequence). For the CDR3, the DNA is TGTGCCAGCAGCCAAGAAAAGACCCAGTACTTC. This encodes CASSQEKTQYF.

In its sample, this clonotype was seen many times. The chain is built from TRBV7-8 and TRBJ2-3, with TRBD2 matching over 9 bases. The CDR3 runs to 14 residues. From germline, CDR1 is SGHVS and CDR2 FQNEAQ. V shed 3 bases and J 9 bases; nucleotides not matched to a gene: 7. CDR3 in DNA: TGTGCCAGCAGCTTTGGCGGGGGGGTTGGGACGCAGTATTTT. Amino acid sequence: CASSFGGGVGTQYF.

This clonotype has a count of ten or more. The rearrangement links TRBV7-2 to TRBJ2-2; D not certain. From germline, CDR1 is SGHTA and CDR2 FQGNSA. V was shortened by 4 bases and J by 8 bases, with 11 bases between the two germline ends. There are 13 residues in the CDR3. This CDR3 reads CASSSQREGELFF. The DNA for the CDR3 is TGTGCCAGCAGCTCCCAGCGCGAGGGGGAGCTGTTTTTT.

This clonotype has ten or more counts. The chain carries TRBV27 and TRBJ1-1; no reliable D call. Trimming cost V 6 bases and J 4 bases, with 24 bases left between them. This CDR3 region has 17 residues. Germline V lookup: CDR1 MNHEY, CDR2 SMNVEV (reference sequence). The CDR3 DNA sequence: TGTGCCAGCAGGCCCCTTGGCGCCAGTCAGGATTTCACTGAAGCTTTCTTT. Encoded protein: CASRPLGASQDFTEAFF.

This clonotype was observed at least ten times. The CDR3 protein is CASSEIAGGWGTGELFF. The CDR3 bases are TGTGCCAGCAGCGAAATAGCGGGGGGGTGGGGCACCGGGGAGCTGTTTTTT. V is TRBV11-2 and J is TRBJ2-2; 11 bases align to TRBD2. CDR3 length: 17 residues. V shed 5 bases, J shed 4 bases, and the junction held 9 bases outside the gene matches. Per the germline V gene, CDR1 is SGHAT and CDR2 is FQNNGV. Together with reference TRBV11-2 and TRBJ2-2, the CDR3 gives the full variable domain: EAGVAQSPRYKIIEKRQSVAFWCNPISGHATLYWYQQILGQGPKLLIQFQNNGVVDDSQLPKDRFSAERLKGVDSTLKIQPAKLEDSAVYLCASSEIAGGWGTGELFFGEGSRLTVL.

This clonotype was detected ten times or more. The chain links TRBV3-1 to TRBJ2-7, with D possibly called TRBD1 or TRBD2 (5 bases each). V lost 4 bases to trimming and J lost 6 bases, with 13 bases between them. The CDR3 has 13 residues. Germline V CDR1 and CDR2: LGHDT, YNNKEL (reference sequence). The CDR3 sequence is CASSRDPRGEQYF. CDR3 DNA: TGTGCCAGCAGCCGGGACCCCCGAGGCGAGCAGTACTTC.

CDR3 in amino acids: CASSLPVLPGNEQFF. CDR3 coding DNA: TGTGCCAGCAGTTTGCCCGTTCTCCCCGGGAATGAGCAGTTCTTC. The rearrangement links TRBV28 to TRBJ2-1; D not resolved. Germline-derived CDR1 and CDR2 are MDHEN and SYDVKM. This CDR3 has 15 amino acids. V lost 3 bases to trimming and J lost 7 bases, with 16 bases between them. Together with reference TRBV28 and TRBJ2-1, the CDR3 gives the full variable domain: DVKVTQSSRYLVKRTGEKVFLECVQDMDHENMFWYRQDPGLGLRLIYFSYDVKMKEKGDIPEGYSVSREKKERFSLILESASTNQTSMYLCASSLPVLPGNEQFFGPGTRLTVL.

The chain links TRBV11-3 to TRBJ1-4, with 9 bases lining up with TRBD1. The CDR3 is 15 amino acids. Germline values: CDR1 SGHNT, CDR2 YENEEA. The ends lost 4 bases at V and 2 bases at J; junction bases unmatched: 2. The CDR3 region is CASSSDRGTNEKLFF. CDR3 coding DNA: TGTGCCAGCAGCTCGGACAGGGGTACTAATGAAAAACTGTTTTTT.

This clonotype was detected only once. The gene calls are TRBV5-4 and TRBJ2-5; 7 bases are a match to TRBD2. The CDR3 contains 15 residues. Germline loops: CDR1 SGHNT, CDR2 YYREEE (reference sequence). J gave up 0 bases and V 1 base, and 3 bases lay outside the gene matches. The CDR3 DNA sequence: TGTGCCAGCAGCTTGACTAGCGCAAACCAAGAGACCCAGTACTTC. Translating gives CASSLTSANQETQYF.

The CDR3 bases are TGTGCCAGCAGTTACTCGCCAGCGGGGGGCCAAGAGACCCAGTACTTC. It is translated as CASSYSPAGGQETQYF. The chain employs TRBV6-5 and TRBJ2-5; 9 positions match TRBD2. Germline V gene data show CDR1 as MNHEY and CDR2 as SVGAGI. The CDR3 runs to 16 residues. The junction had 3 bases not matched to a gene; V was cut back by 0 bases and J by 1 base.

There are many counts of this clonotype. The rearrangement uses TRBV6-6 and TRBJ2-7; 8 bases line up with TRBD2. In germline, CDR1 is MNHNY, CDR2 SVGAGI (reference sequence). Trimming at V came to 6 bases and at J to 0 bases, leaving 4 bases not matched to a gene. CDR3 length equals 14 residues. CDR3 protein: CASRAGGPSYEQYF. DNA of the CDR3: TGTGCCAGCAGGGCGGGGGGTCCCTCCTACGAGCAGTACTTC.

This clonotype occurred a few times. This chain uses TRBV20-1 with TRBJ2-1; 10 nucleotides align to TRBD2. The CDR3 has 16 residues. Trimming took 0 bases from V and 1 from J; bases not matched to a gene: 3. From germline, CDR1 is DFQATT and CDR2 SNEGSKA (reference sequence). CDR3 DNA: TGCAGTGCTAGAGATTTTAGCGGGGGGTCCTACAATGAGCAGTTCTTC. It is translated as CSARDFSGGSYNEQFF.

This clonotype was seen a handful of times. This chain links TRBV28 with TRBJ1-4; 9 nucleotides align to TRBD1. The CDR3 has 15 amino acids. Unmatched junction bases numbered 8, after V lost 4 bases and J lost 8 bases. Germline lookup yields CDR1 MDHEN and CDR2 SYDVKM. CDR3: CASSSLQGAGEKLFF. The CDR3 DNA reads TGTGCCAGCAGTTCATTACAGGGGGCCGGGGAAAAACTGTTTTTT.

This clonotype was counted only a few times. The rearrangement uses TRBV10-3 and TRBJ1-2, with D perhaps matching TRBD1 (6 bases). The CDR3 length is 13 residues. Germline values: CDR1 ENHRY, CDR2 SYGVKD. Trimming cost V 4 bases and J 3 bases, with 9 bases left between them. The CDR3 DNA reads as TGTGCCATCAGTGTTCGACAGGACTATGGCTACACCTTC. It is translated as CAISVRQDYGYTF.

This clonotype was recorded many times. The CDR3 spells CASSLAGPLSGYTF. The DNA for the CDR3 is TGTGCCAGCAGTTTAGCCGGGCCTTTAAGCGGCTACACCTTC. V gene TRBV28 combines with J gene TRBJ1-2; no reliable D call. This CDR3 comprises 14 residues. Looked up from germline, CDR1 is MDHEN and CDR2 is SYDVKM. Trimming took 2 bases from V and 8 from J, leaving 15 bases between them.